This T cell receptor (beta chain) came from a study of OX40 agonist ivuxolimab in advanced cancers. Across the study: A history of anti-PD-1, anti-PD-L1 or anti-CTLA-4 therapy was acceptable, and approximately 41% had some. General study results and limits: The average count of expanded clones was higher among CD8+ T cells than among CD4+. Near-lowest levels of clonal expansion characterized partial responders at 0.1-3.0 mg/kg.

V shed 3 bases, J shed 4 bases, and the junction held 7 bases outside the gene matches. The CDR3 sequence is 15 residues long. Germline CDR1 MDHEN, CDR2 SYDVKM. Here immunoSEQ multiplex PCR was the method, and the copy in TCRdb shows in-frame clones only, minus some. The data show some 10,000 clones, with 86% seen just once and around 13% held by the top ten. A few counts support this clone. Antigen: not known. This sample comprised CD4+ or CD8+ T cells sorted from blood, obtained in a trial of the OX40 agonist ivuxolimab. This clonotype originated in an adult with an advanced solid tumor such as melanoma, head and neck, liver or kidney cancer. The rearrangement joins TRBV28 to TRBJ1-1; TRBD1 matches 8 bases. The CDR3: CASSFGQGGGTEAFF. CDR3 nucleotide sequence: TGTGCCAGCAGTTTTGGACAGGGAGGGGGCACTGAAGCTTTCTTT.